This T cell receptor (beta chain) was sequenced during a study of T cell responses to AZD1222 COVID-19 vaccine. Generated by immunoSEQ multiplex PCR, the TCRdb table keeps only in-frame clones and is missing some. Of 75,000 to 95,000 clones in the sample, approximately 91% were seen once. The V gene's germline CDR1 is SGHNT and CDR2 YENEEA. Trimming took 2 bases from V and 1 from J, leaving 5 bases between them. This CDR3 is 13 amino acids long. The rearrangement uses TRBV11-3 and TRBJ1-1; D ambiguous. The TCR originated in an adult in good health. The sequencing used peripheral blood, collected on day 0 of AZD1222 vaccination. For the CDR3, the DNA is TGTGCCAGCAGCTTAAGCAAGAACACTGAAGCTTTCTTT. Translating it yields CASSLSKNTEAFF.